These T cell receptor beta chains were read from a single sample in a study of cytomegalovirus exposure and HLA in healthy donors. Data came from immunoSEQ multiplex PCR; TCRdb stores just in-frame clones and leaves some out. The sample contains 90,000 to 120,000 clones, roughly 82% of which appear only once. Sequencing was done on a sample of PBMCs. These receptors came from a man aged 30 to 45 in good health and CMV-seropositive. CDR3s include the opening cysteine and the closing phenylalanine or tryptophan. D genes are given only for firm matches. Only part of the rows carry a size: once, few, many, or a class if the clone is expanded.

V: TRBV5-1
J: TRBJ2-7
size: -
D: TRBD1
CDR3: CASSRTGSPNEQYF
DNA: TGCGCCAGCAGCCGGACAGGGTCTCCCAACGAGCAGTACTTC

V: TRBV5-8
J: TRBJ1-5
size: few
D: -
CDR3: CASSPQVLINQPQHF
DNA: TGTGCCAGCAGCCCACAGGTGCTGATCAATCAGCCCCAGCATTTT

V: TRBV7-6
J: TRBJ1-3
size: -
D: -
CDR3: CASSRETYTQVKGHTIYF
DNA: TGTGCCAGCAGCCGCGAAACATACACACAGGTGAAAGGACACACCATATATTTT

V: TRBV29-1
J: TRBJ1-1
size: -
D: TRBD1
CDR3: CSGGSGQGLTEAFF
DNA: TGCAGCGGGGGATCAGGACAGGGCCTCACTGAAGCTTTCTTT

V: TRBV6-5
J: TRBJ1-6
size: -
D: TRBD1
CDR3: CASSAGQGLAPLHF
DNA: TGTGCCAGCAGTGCCGGACAGGGGTTGGCACCCCTCCACTTT

V: TRBV19
J: TRBJ1-4
size: -
D: -
CDR3: CASSSTGDEKLFF
DNA: TGTGCCAGTAGTAGCACGGGGGACGAAAAACTGTTTTTT

V: TRBV13
J: TRBJ1-6
size: once
D: -
CDR3: CASSLGTGRSYNSPLHF
DNA: TGTGCCAGCAGCTTAGGGACAGGCCGCTCCTATAATTCACCCCTCCACTTT

V: TRBV5-1
J: TRBJ1-1
size: -
D: TRBD1
CDR3: CASSLAQGGGATEAFF
DNA: TGCGCCAGCAGCTTGGCCCAGGGGGGAGGCGCCACTGAAGCTTTCTTT

V: TRBV5-1
J: TRBJ1-1
size: -
D: -
CDR3: CASSLTGFSEAFF
DNA: TGCGCCAGCAGCTTGACAGGGTTTAGTGAAGCTTTCTTT

V: TRBV7-9
J: TRBJ2-1
size: medium-sized
D: -
CDR3: CASSLVGDNEQFF
DNA: TGTGCCAGCAGCTTAGTCGGAGACAATGAGCAGTTCTTC

V: TRBV15
J: TRBJ1-3
size: -
D: -
CDR3: CATSPHITGSGNTIYF
DNA: TGTGCCACCAGCCCCCACATTACGGGATCTGGAAACACCATATATTTT